Shown below are 3 T cell receptor beta chains from a single sample sequenced in a study of Graves' ophthalmopathy and Graves' hyperthyroidism. Transcripts of RNA were the source for amplifying TCR beta CDR3 regions. RT-PCR with HTBI primers came first, then second-round multiplex PCR. MiXCR, applied by TCRdb to the multiplex PCR reads, yields one record per CDR3 protein. The sample has over a million distinct CDR3 sequences, about 35% seen once. The material sequenced was peripheral blood or thyroid tissue (not recorded which). Receptor source: an adult man with Graves' hyperthyroidism.

This chain uses TRBV9 with TRBJ1-5; D possibly corresponds to TRBD1 (5 bases). CDR3 size: 15 residues. Germline CDR1 reads SGDLS; CDR2 reads YYNGEE. The ends were cut back, 3 bases at V and 5 bases at J, with 15 bases in the middle. DNA of the CDR3: TGTGCCAGCAGCGCCGGGGGTGGTAAGGATCAGCCCCAGCATTTT. Translating gives CASSAGGGKDQPQHF.

The chain couples TRBV7-9 to TRBJ2-7; perhaps TRBD2 as D (6 bases). The CDR3 length is 16 residues. The germline V gene encodes CDR1 SEHNR and CDR2 FQNEAQ (reference sequence). V lost 7 bases and J lost 9, with 28 bases in between. CDR3 amino acids: CASTAWRDRAADTQYF. DNA for the CDR3: TGTGCCAGCACCGCTTGGAGGGACCGAGCGGCAGATACGCAGTACTTC.

In this sample, this clonotype turned up a few times. The CDR3 loop is CASSYAGQAYEQYF. The CDR3 DNA follows: TGTGCCAGCAGTTACGCGGGTCAGGCCTACGAGCAGTACTTC. The J gene is TRBJ2-7, the V gene TRBV6-5, with D tentatively TRBD2 (5 bases). Germline values: CDR1 MNHEY, CDR2 SVGAGI. The V end was cut by 2 bases, the J end by 2 bases, with 10 bases between. The CDR3 covers 14 residues.